These 21 T cell receptor beta chains were all obtained from the same sample, sequenced in a study of PD-1 blockade in classical Hodgkin lymphoma. The table came from immunoSEQ multiplex PCR; TCRdb's copy has only in-frame clones and leaves some out. The sample includes approximately 52,000 clones, around nine tenths of them seen just once. Time point indicated: cycle 4 day 1 (C4D1), after more than five weeks of nivolumab. Exposure to brentuximab vedotin varied, and each patient had relapsed following autologous stem cell transplantation. The sequencing used peripheral blood mononuclear cells (PBMCs), collected before the fourth cycle of nivolumab. All receptors derive from a human donor with classical Hodgkin lymphoma.

V is TRBV19 and J is TRBJ1-5; a weak D match, TRBD1 (5 bases). Germline V gene data show CDR1 as LNHDA and CDR2 as SQIVND (reference sequence). This CDR3 is 15 amino acids long. The germline V and J ends were trimmed by 10 bases and 2 bases, with 18 bases remaining between them. The CDR3 sequence: CATRNLLGGNQPQHF. For the CDR3, the DNA is TGTGCCACACGCAACCTGCTAGGGGGCAATCAGCCCCAGCATTTT.

The chain's CDR3 is CASSLATGEQFF. CDR3 sequence (DNA): TGCGCCAGCAGCTTGGCGACCGGCGAGCAGTTCTTC. The J gene is TRBJ2-1, the V gene TRBV5-1; D is unclear. The V end lost 0 bases, the J end lost 10 bases, and 8 bases lay between the germline ends. Germline CDR1 and CDR2: SGHRS and YFSETQ. The CDR3 is 12 amino acids. Looking up the rest from reference TRBV5-1 and TRBJ2-1 gives the full variable domain: KAGVTQTPRYLIKTRGQQVTLSCSPISGHRSVSWYQQTPGQGLQFLFEYFSETQRNKGNFPGRFSGRQFSNSRSEMNVSTLELGDSALYLCASSLATGEQFFGPGTRLTVL.

The J gene is TRBJ2-7, the V gene TRBV6-1; possible D gene TRBD1, 6 bases. The V and J ends lost 1 base and 2 bases respectively, with 12 bases between them. This CDR3 region has 15 residues. The germline gives CDR1 MNHNS, CDR2 SASEGT. The CDR3: CASSEDLQGPYEQYF. The CDR3 DNA reads TGTGCCAGCAGTGAAGATCTGCAGGGGCCCTACGAGCAGTACTTC.

The chain has TRBV7-2 and TRBJ2-3, with 9 bases aligning to TRBD2. This CDR3 region has 16 residues. CDR1 SGHTA and CDR2 FQGNSA come from the germline V gene. The J segment lost 0 bases and the V segment lost 5 bases, leaving 6 bases of the junction unmatched. In DNA form, the CDR3 reads TGTGCCAGCAGCAGTCTAGCGGGGTTTAGCACAGATACGCAGTATTTT. Its protein product is CASSSLAGFSTDTQYF. The full variable domain, completed using reference TRBV7-2 and TRBJ2-3, is GAGVSQSPSNKVTEKGKDVELRCDPISGHTALYWYRQSLGQGLEFLIYFQGNSAPDKSGLPSDRFSAERTGGSVSTLTIQRTQQEDSAVYLCASSSLAGFSTDTQYFGPGTRLTVL.

This clone has just one count. The gene calls are TRBV9 and TRBJ2-1; no definite D call. V lost 1 base and J lost 5, with 7 bases in between. Per the germline V gene, CDR1 is SGDLS and CDR2 is YYNGEE. CDR3 length: 13 amino acids. Here the CDR3 DNA reads TGTGCCAGCAGCGTATGGGCGGACAATGAGCAGTTCTTC. It is translated as CASSVWADNEQFF.

V and J are TRBV4-1 and TRBJ2-3; 14 bases match TRBD2. Trimming at V came to 4 bases and at J to 2 bases, leaving 11 bases not matched to a gene. In germline, CDR1 is MGHRA, CDR2 YSYEKL. This CDR3 spans 19 amino acids. The CDR3: CASSPGGLAGVGHTDTQYF. CDR3 in DNA: TGCGCCAGCAGCCCGGGGGGACTAGCGGGAGTAGGACACACAGATACGCAGTATTTT.

The chain joins TRBV7-2 to TRBJ2-7, with TRBD2 matching over 12 bases. The CDR3 extends over 18 amino acids. Germline loops: CDR1 SGHTA, CDR2 FQGNSA. With 5 bases clipped from V and 3 bases from J, the junction kept 14 bases outside the gene matches. This chain's CDR3 is CASSIRLAGEPALYEQYF. In nucleotides, the CDR3 is TGTGCCAGCAGCATTCGACTAGCGGGGGAACCTGCCCTCTACGAGCAGTACTTC.

This sequence joins TRBV19 and TRBJ2-3; perhaps TRBD2 as D (6 bases). The V end was cut by 4 bases, the J end by 0 bases, with 8 bases between. From germline, CDR1 is LNHDA and CDR2 SQIVND (reference sequence). The CDR3 totals 14 residues. In nucleotides, the CDR3 is TGTGCCAGTAGTAAGGGACTTAGCACAGATACGCAGTATTTT. This gives the protein CASSKGLSTDTQYF.

This sequence joins TRBV11-3 and TRBJ1-5; possibly TRBD1 for D (5 bases). V was shortened by 3 bases and J by 5 bases, with 26 bases between the two germline ends. The CDR3 loop spans 19 amino acids. Germline CDR1 and CDR2: SGHNT and YENEEA. The CDR3 sequence is CASSLSSDPVDSFDQPQHF. CDR3 DNA sequence: TGTGCCAGCAGCTTGTCGTCAGACCCCGTCGACAGTTTCGATCAGCCCCAGCATTTT.

The rearrangement joins TRBV15 to TRBJ2-1; the match to TRBD2 covers 11 bases. The junction had 9 bases not matched to a gene; V was cut back by 3 bases and J by 8 bases. Germline CDR1 and CDR2: LNHNV and YYDKDF (reference sequence). This CDR3 region has 16 residues. The CDR3 nucleotides read TGTGCCACCAGCAGGGGTACTAGCGGGAGAATCTATGAGCAGTTCTTC. This gives the protein CATSRGTSGRIYEQFF.

This chain connects TRBV5-5 to TRBJ1-3; D is unclear. Trimming removed 6 bases from V and 6 bases from J, with 13 bases in between. Per germline, CDR1 SGHKS and CDR2 YYEKEE (reference sequence). CDR3 size: 13 residues. The CDR3 sequence is CASNPGYANTIYF. The CDR3 bases are TGTGCCAGCAACCCGGGTTACGCAAACACCATATATTTT.

This chain joins TRBV4-3 and TRBJ1-1; no clear D. This CDR3 contains 13 residues. Trimming stripped 0 bases from V and 6 bases from J, with 8 bases between. Germline CDR1 LGHNA, CDR2 YSLEER. The CDR3, as DNA: TGCGCCAGCAGCCAAGATCTAGGCGCTGAAGCTTTCTTT. It yields the protein CASSQDLGAEAFF.

The chain carries TRBV28 and TRBJ2-7; D may be TRBD2 (5 bases). Germline loops: CDR1 MDHEN, CDR2 SYDVKM. V lost 5 bases and J lost 2, with 19 bases in between. This CDR3 has 16 amino acids. For the CDR3, the DNA is TGTGCCAGCAGTCCCCGGGGTTGGGGTATTACCTACGAGCAGTACTTC. Translating it yields CASSPRGWGITYEQYF.

The chain is built from TRBV6-1 and TRBJ2-2, with 7 bases identical to TRBD1. The J segment lost 4 bases and the V segment lost 8 bases, leaving 7 bases of the junction unmatched. Germline CDR1 is MNHNS and CDR2 is SASEGT. The CDR3 is 14 amino acids. In DNA, the CDR3 is TGTGCCAGCCACTTTGACAGGGCCACCGGGGAGCTGTTTTTT. The encoded protein is CASHFDRATGELFF.

This clone appeared once. This chain uses TRBV5-1 with TRBJ2-5, with D uncertain. Germline V gene sequence: CDR1 SGHRS, CDR2 YFSETQ. V was clipped by 0 bases and J by 2 bases, with 11 bases between them. The CDR3 has 15 amino acids. The CDR3 DNA is TGCGCCAGCAGCTTGGATAGCACGTCTCAAGAGACCCAGTACTTC. This sequence encodes CASSLDSTSQETQYF.

The chain has TRBV15 and TRBJ1-5; D might be TRBD1 (6 bases). CDR3 length: 14 residues. Germline V CDR1 and CDR2: LNHNV, YYDKDF (reference sequence). With 1 base removed from V and 2 bases from J, the gap between germline ends came to 6 bases. The CDR3 loop is CATSRGTGNQPQHF. The CDR3 nucleotides read TGTGCCACCAGCAGAGGGACAGGCAATCAGCCCCAGCATTTT.

V gene TRBV14 combines with J gene TRBJ2-7, with a possible D match to TRBD2 (7 bases). This CDR3 is 17 amino acids long. Trimming cost V 0 bases and J 5 bases, with 20 bases left between them. The germline V gene has CDR1 SGHDN and CDR2 FVKESK. The CDR3 here is CASSQEGAKRGVHEQYF. The DNA of the CDR3 is TGTGCCAGCAGCCAAGAGGGGGCCAAGCGGGGAGTGCACGAGCAGTACTTC.

This chain connects TRBV15 to TRBJ1-4; tentative D call: TRBD1 (5 bases). Looked up from germline, CDR1 is LNHNV and CDR2 is YYDKDF (reference sequence). There are 15 residues in the CDR3. The V and J ends lost 0 bases and 3 bases respectively, with 8 bases between them. CDR3 nucleotide sequence: TGTGCCACCAGCAGAGATACAGGTCCTAATGAAAAACTGTTTTTT. It translates to CATSRDTGPNEKLFF.

The chain couples TRBV7-2 to TRBJ1-6; 9 nucleotides line up with TRBD1. Germline lookup yields CDR1 SGHTA and CDR2 FQGNSA. The CDR3 has 14 residues. V shed 2 bases, J shed 10 bases, and the junction held 3 bases outside the gene matches. The CDR3 loop is CASSLTGGGSPLHF. DNA for the CDR3: TGTGCCAGCAGCTTAACAGGGGGCGGGTCACCCCTCCACTTT.

The chain carries TRBV29-1 and TRBJ2-1; 7 bases agree with TRBD1. Germline V gene data show CDR1 as SQVTM and CDR2 as ANQGSEA. Losses at the gene ends were 4 bases for V and 0 bases for J; bases not matched to a gene: 6. This CDR3 contains 15 residues. The CDR3 DNA follows: TGCAGCGTTGGCTGGGACAGCCTCTCCTACAATGAGCAGTTCTTC. It codes for CSVGWDSLSYNEQFF.

This chain uses TRBV5-1 with TRBJ2-7; 8 nucleotides agree with TRBD2. Losses at the gene ends were 5 bases for V and 3 bases for J; bases not matched to a gene: 10. CDR1 is SGHRS, CDR2 YFSETQ, per germline. This CDR3 is 15 amino acids long. The CDR3 DNA sequence: TGCGCCAGCAGAACCGACGGGACTAGGCACTACGAGCAGTACTTC. Protein sequence: CASRTDGTRHYEQYF.